This T cell receptor (beta chain) is drawn from a study of neurological immune-mediated disorders. Relative to its sample, this clonotype is medium-sized. Each CDR3 protein is one row after TCRdb ran MiXCR on the 5' RACE reads. The sample contains some 46,000 distinct CDR3 sequences, 4.5% of which appear only once. Trimming cost V 6 bases and J 1 base, with 9 bases left between them. There are 12 residues in the CDR3. CDR1 DFQATT and CDR2 SNEGSKA come from the germline V gene (reference sequence). This TCR was sampled from a woman in her sixties with multiple sclerosis. The J gene is TRBJ1-1, the V gene TRBV20-1; D gene ambiguous. Sequenced: PBMCs. The DNA for the CDR3 is TGCAGTGCGCGGACTGGGAACACTGAAGCTTTCTTT. Residues: CSARTGNTEAFF.